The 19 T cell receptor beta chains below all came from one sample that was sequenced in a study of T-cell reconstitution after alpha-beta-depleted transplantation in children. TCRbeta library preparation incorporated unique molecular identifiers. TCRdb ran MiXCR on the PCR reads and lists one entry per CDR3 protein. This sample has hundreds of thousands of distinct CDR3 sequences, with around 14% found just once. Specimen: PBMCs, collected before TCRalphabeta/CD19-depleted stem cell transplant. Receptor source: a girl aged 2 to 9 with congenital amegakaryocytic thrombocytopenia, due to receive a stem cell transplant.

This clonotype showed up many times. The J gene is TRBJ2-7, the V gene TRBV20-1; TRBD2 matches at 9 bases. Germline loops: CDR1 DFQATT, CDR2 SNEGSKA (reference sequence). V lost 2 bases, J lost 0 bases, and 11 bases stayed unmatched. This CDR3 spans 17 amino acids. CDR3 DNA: TGCAGTGCTAGATCTCGAACCGGGACTAGCAGCTCCTACGAGCAGTACTTC. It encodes CSARSRTGTSSSYEQYF.

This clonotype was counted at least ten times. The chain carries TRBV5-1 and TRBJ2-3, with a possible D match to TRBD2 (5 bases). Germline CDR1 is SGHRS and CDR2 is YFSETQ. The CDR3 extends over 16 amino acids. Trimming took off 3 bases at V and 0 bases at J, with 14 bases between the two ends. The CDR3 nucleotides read TGCGCCAGCAGCTCAAGAGGACTCCCTAGCACAGATACGCAGTATTTT. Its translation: CASSSRGLPSTDTQYF.

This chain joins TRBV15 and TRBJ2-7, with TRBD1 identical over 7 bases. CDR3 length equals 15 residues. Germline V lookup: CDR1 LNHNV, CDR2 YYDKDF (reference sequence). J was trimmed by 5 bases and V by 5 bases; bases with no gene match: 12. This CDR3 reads CATSADRVSLNEQYF. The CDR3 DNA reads TGTGCCACCAGCGCCGACAGGGTGTCCCTAAACGAGCAGTACTTC.

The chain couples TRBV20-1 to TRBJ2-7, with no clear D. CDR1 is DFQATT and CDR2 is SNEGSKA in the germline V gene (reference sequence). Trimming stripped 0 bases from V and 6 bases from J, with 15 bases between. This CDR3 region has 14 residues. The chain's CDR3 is CSAREPGPGAEQYF. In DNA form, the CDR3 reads TGCAGTGCTAGAGAACCGGGCCCAGGAGCCGAGCAGTACTTC.

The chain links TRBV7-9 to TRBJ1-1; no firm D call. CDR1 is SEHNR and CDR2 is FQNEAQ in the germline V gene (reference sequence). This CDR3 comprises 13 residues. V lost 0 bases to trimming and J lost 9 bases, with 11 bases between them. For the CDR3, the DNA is TGTGCCAGCAGCTTAGCTATGGCAAACCAAGCTTTCTTT. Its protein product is CASSLAMANQAFF. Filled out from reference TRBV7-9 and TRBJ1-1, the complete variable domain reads DTGVSQNPRHKITKRGQNVTFRCDPISEHNRLYWYRQTLGQGPEFLTYFQNEAQLEKSRLLSDRFSAERPKGSFSTLEIQRTEQGDSAMYLCASSLAMANQAFFGQGTRLTVV.

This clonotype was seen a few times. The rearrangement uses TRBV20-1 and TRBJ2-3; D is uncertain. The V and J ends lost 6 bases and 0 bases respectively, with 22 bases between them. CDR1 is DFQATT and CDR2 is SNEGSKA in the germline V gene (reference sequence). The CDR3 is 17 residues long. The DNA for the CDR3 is TGCAGTGCGAGAACATACCGTAGAGACCTCAGCACAGATACGCAGTATTTT. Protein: CSARTYRRDLSTDTQYF.

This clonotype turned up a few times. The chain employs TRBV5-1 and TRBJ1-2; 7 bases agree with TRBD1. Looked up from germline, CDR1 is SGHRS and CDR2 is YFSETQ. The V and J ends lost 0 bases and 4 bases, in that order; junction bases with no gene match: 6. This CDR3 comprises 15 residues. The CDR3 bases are TGCGCCAGCAGCTTGGACAGGGGCCTGTTCTATGGCTACACCTTC. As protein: CASSLDRGLFYGYTF.

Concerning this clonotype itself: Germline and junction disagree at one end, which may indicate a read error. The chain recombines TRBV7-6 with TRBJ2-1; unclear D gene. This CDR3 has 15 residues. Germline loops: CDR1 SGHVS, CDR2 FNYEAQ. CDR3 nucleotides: TGTGCCACCAGCTTAGCCGGAACCTCCTACAATGAGCAGTTCTTC. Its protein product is CATSLAGTSYNEQFF.

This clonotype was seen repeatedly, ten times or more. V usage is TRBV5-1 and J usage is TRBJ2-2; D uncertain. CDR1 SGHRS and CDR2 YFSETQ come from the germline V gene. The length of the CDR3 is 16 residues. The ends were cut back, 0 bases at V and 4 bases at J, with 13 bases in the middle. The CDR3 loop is CASSLEATRRTGELFF. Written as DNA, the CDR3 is TGCGCCAGCAGCTTGGAAGCGACCCGGCGCACCGGGGAGCTGTTTTTT.

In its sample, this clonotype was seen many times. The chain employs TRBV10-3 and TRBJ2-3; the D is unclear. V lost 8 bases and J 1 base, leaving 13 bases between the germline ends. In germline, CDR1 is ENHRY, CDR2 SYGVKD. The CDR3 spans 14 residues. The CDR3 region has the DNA TGTGCCATCTCAGACTCAGTCGGCACAGATACGCAGTATTTT. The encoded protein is CAISDSVGTDTQYF.

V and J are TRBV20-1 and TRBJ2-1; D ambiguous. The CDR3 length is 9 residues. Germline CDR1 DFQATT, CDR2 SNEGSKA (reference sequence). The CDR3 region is CRGYNEQFF. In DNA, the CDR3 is TGCAGGGGTTACAATGAGCAGTTCTTC.

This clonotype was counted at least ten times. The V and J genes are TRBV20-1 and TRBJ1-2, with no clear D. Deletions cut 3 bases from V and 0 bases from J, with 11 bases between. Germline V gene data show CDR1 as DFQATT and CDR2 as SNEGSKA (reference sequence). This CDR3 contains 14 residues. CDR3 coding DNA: TGCAGTGCTAGTAGGGCCAGCTCTAACTATGGCTACACCTTC. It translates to CSASRASSNYGYTF.

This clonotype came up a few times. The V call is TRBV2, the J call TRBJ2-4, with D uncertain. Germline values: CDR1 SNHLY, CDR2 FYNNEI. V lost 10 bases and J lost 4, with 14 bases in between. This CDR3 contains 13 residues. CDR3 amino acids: CATQTSLKNIQYF. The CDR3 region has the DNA TGTGCCACCCAGACAAGCCTAAAAAACATTCAGTACTTC.

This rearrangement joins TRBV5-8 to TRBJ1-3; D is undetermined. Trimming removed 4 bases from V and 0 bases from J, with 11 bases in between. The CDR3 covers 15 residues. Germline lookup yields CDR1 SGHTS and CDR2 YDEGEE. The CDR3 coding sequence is TGTGCCAGCAGCCTTGAGCTGAACTCTGGAAACACCATATATTTT. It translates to CASSLELNSGNTIYF.

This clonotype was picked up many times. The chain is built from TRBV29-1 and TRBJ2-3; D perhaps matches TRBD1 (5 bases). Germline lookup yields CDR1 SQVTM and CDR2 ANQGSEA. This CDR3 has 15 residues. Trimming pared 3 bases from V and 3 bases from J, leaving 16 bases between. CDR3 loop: CSVDDSLTETDTQYF. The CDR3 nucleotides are TGCAGCGTTGATGACAGCCTCACAGAAACAGATACGCAGTATTTT.

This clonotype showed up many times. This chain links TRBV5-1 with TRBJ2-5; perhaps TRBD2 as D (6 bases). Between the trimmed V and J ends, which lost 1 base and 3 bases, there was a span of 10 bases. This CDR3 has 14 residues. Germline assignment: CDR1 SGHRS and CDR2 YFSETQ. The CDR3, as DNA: TGCGCCAGCAGCTTGTCGGGACTTAAAGAGACCCAGTACTTC. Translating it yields CASSLSGLKETQYF.

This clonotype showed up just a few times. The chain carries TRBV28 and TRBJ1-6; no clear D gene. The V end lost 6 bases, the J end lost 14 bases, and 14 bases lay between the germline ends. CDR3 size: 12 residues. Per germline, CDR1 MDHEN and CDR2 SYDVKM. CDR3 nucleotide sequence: TGTGCCAGCAGAACTCAGGAGGCGGCCCTCCACTTT. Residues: CASRTQEAALHF.

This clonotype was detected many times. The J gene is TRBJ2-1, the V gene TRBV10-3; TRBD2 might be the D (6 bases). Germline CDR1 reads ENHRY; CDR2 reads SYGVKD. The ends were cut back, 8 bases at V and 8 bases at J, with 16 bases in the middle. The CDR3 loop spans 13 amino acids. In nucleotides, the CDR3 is TGTGCCATCGGTGGCGGGGCTCTCGATGAGCAGTTCTTC. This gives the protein CAIGGGALDEQFF.

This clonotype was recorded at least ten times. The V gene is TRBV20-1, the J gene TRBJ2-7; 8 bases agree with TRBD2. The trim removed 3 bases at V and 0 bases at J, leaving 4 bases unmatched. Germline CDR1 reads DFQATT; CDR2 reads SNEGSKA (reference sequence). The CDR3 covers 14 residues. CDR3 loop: CSASVSGVSYEQYF. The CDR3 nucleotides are TGCAGTGCTAGTGTTAGCGGGGTCTCCTACGAGCAGTACTTC.